This is a list of T cell receptor beta chains from one sample in a study of sequential checkpoint blockade in melanoma. Sequencing was performed with immunoSEQ multiplex PCR; in TCRdb, only in-frame clones are kept and a portion is missing. The repertoire holds around 41,000 clones, with 75% to 90% as singletons. Material: CD8+ T cells sorted from blood (inferred from file names), obtained from a patient given nivolumab and ipilimumab in sequence. Every receptor here comes from a human donor with melanoma. The CDR3 runs from the conserved cysteine through the conserved F or W. The order of the fields is CDR3 DNA, CDR3 protein, J gene, V gene, D gene, clone size. D genes are given only for firm matches. A clone size is listed for some rows: how often the clone was seen (once, few, many), or a class if it is expanded.

DNA: TGTGCCAGCAGGTTGGCGGGAGCGGGAGATACGCAGTATTTT
CDR3: CASRLAGAGDTQYF
J: TRBJ2-3
V: TRBV27
D: TRBD2
size: .

DNA: TGTGCCAGTAGTATTTTTGGACAGGTCCTTAACTATGGCTACACCTTC
CDR3: CASSIFGQVLNYGYTF
J: TRBJ1-2
V: TRBV19
D: TRBD1
size: .

DNA: TGTGCCAGCAGCGCTGGACAGGCCACCTACGAGCAGTACTTC
CDR3: CASSAGQATYEQYF
J: TRBJ2-7
V: TRBV9
D: TRBD1
size: .

DNA: TGTGCCGGCAGTTTTCCAGGTTTTGGGGCCCCCCAGCATTTT
CDR3: CAGSFPGFGAPQHF
J: TRBJ1-5
V: TRBV28
D: .
size: .

DNA: TGTGCCAGTAGTATGGCAGGGTTATACTATGGCTACACCTTC
CDR3: CASSMAGLYYGYTF
J: TRBJ1-2
V: TRBV19
D: .
size: .

DNA: TGCGCCAGCAGCGTGGACAGGCTCGCCTACGAGCAGTACTTC
CDR3: CASSVDRLAYEQYF
J: TRBJ2-7
V: TRBV5-1
D: TRBD1
size: .

DNA: TGTGCCAGCAGCCCAGGGGGTTGGGCGGAGCAGTACTTC
CDR3: CASSPGGWAEQYF
J: TRBJ2-7
V: TRBV27
D: TRBD1
size: .

DNA: TGCGCCAGCAGCCAACTGAACGGACTAGCGGGGCCCTACAATGAGCAGTTCTTC
CDR3: CASSQLNGLAGPYNEQFF
J: TRBJ2-1
V: TRBV4-1
D: TRBD2
size: .

DNA: TGTGCCAGCAGTTTGTGGCGACCGGGACTACCCATGAAGAGCACAGATACGCAGTATTTT
CDR3: CASSLWRPGLPMKSTDTQYF
J: TRBJ2-3
V: TRBV27
D: TRBD2
size: .

DNA: TGCAGCGTTTTTGATAACCGAGGTGGCTACACCTTC
CDR3: CSVFDNRGGYTF
J: TRBJ1-2
V: TRBV29-1
D: .
size: .

DNA: TGCAGCGTCCTCTTCCCGGGACAAACATCAAGACTTACCTACGAGCAGTACTTC
CDR3: CSVLFPGQTSRLTYEQYF
J: TRBJ2-7
V: TRBV29-1
D: .
size: .

DNA: TGCGCCAGCAGCCAGGGACTAGCGGGGCCCTCCTACGAGCAGTACTTC
CDR3: CASSQGLAGPSYEQYF
J: TRBJ2-7
V: TRBV4-1
D: TRBD2
size: once

DNA: TGTGCCAGCAGTTACTCCTCTAGCGGAAACTATGAGCAGTACTTC
CDR3: CASSYSSSGNYEQYF
J: TRBJ2-7
V: TRBV6-5
D: TRBD2
size: .

DNA: TGTGCCAGCAGCTTGGGCCTAGCGGGGGCCGGGGAGCTGTTTTTT
CDR3: CASSLGLAGAGELFF
J: TRBJ2-2
V: TRBV5-6
D: TRBD2
size: .

DNA: TGTGCCAGCAGGCCGGGACTAGCGGTGAACACCGGGGAGCTGTTTTTT
CDR3: CASRPGLAVNTGELFF
J: TRBJ2-2
V: TRBV7-9
D: TRBD2
size: .

DNA: TGTGCCAGCAGCCCATCGGGTAGGAATGAGCAGTTCTTC
CDR3: CASSPSGRNEQFF
J: TRBJ2-1
V: TRBV7-8
D: .
size: .

DNA: TGTGCCAGCAGCCCCTCAGGACTAGCGGGAACCGCAGATACGCAGTATTTT
CDR3: CASSPSGLAGTADTQYF
J: TRBJ2-3
V: TRBV9
D: TRBD2
size: once

DNA: TGTGCCAGCAGCCAGCAGGGCCTAGGGGAAAAACTGTTTTTT
CDR3: CASSQQGLGEKLFF
J: TRBJ1-4
V: TRBV6-6
D: .
size: few

DNA: TGCGCCAGCAGCTTGGGAGAGGGCGAGCAGTACTTT
CDR3: CASSLGEGEQYF
J: TRBJ2-7
V: TRBV5-1
D: .
size: .

DNA: TGCGCCAGCAGCCAAGTGTATACTCCCGGGACACTTTACGAGCAGTACTTC
CDR3: CASSQVYTPGTLYEQYF
J: TRBJ2-7
V: TRBV4-1
D: .
size: .

DNA: TGTGCCAGCAGCGTCTCCAGAGGGCCGGTCCAAGAGACCCAGTACTTC
CDR3: CASSVSRGPVQETQYF
J: TRBJ2-5
V: TRBV27
D: .
size: once

DNA: TGTGCCAGCAGCCAAGCCGACGGGGGAGATACGCAGTATTTT
CDR3: CASSQADGGDTQYF
J: TRBJ2-3
V: TRBV7-9
D: .
size: .

DNA: TGCGCCAGCAGTTCGGTGGTGTCTGAAGCTTTCTTT
CDR3: CASSSVVSEAFF
J: TRBJ1-1
V: TRBV10-2
D: .
size: .

DNA: TGTGCCAGTAGTATCAACAGCCGCACTGAAGCTTTCTTT
CDR3: CASSINSRTEAFF
J: TRBJ1-1
V: TRBV19
D: .
size: .

DNA: TGTGCCACCAGCAGAGCAGGGGTGTCCCAGTACTTC
CDR3: CATSRAGVSQYF
J: TRBJ2-5
V: TRBV15
D: .
size: .

DNA: TGTGCCAGCAGCGTAGATTCTAGCTTGGAGACCCAGTACTTC
CDR3: CASSVDSSLETQYF
J: TRBJ2-5
V: TRBV9
D: .
size: .

DNA: TGTGCCAGCAGTTATGTAAACAATGAGCAGTTCTTC
CDR3: CASSYVNNEQFF
J: TRBJ2-1
V: TRBV11-2
D: .
size: once

DNA: TGTGCCAGCAGTTTTCAGGGGGAGAATGGCTACACCTTC
CDR3: CASSFQGENGYTF
J: TRBJ1-2
V: TRBV28
D: TRBD1
size: .

DNA: TGCAGCGAGACGACTAGCGGGAGTTACAATGAGCAGTTCTTC
CDR3: CSETTSGSYNEQFF
J: TRBJ2-1
V: TRBV29-1
D: TRBD2
size: .

DNA: TGTGCCAGCAGCTGGAAGGAGGGCTCCTACAATGAGCAGTTCTTC
CDR3: CASSWKEGSYNEQFF
J: TRBJ2-1
V: TRBV5-4
D: .
size: .

DNA: TGTGCCAGCAGCCGGACTAGCGGGACGACGCACACAGATACGCAGTATTTT
CDR3: CASSRTSGTTHTDTQYF
J: TRBJ2-3
V: TRBV7-8
D: TRBD2
size: .

DNA: TGTGCCAGCAGCTGGGACAGGGGATCATCCTACGAGCAGTACTTC
CDR3: CASSWDRGSSYEQYF
J: TRBJ2-7
V: TRBV6-5
D: TRBD1
size: .

DNA: TGTGCCAGCAGTTGGGGGGGAGACAATGAGCAGTTCTTC
CDR3: CASSWGGDNEQFF
J: TRBJ2-1
V: TRBV6-5
D: TRBD2
size: .

DNA: TGTGCCAGCAGCGTAGAGGGCGGGGGGAACACCGGGGAGCTGTTTTTT
CDR3: CASSVEGGGNTGELFF
J: TRBJ2-2
V: TRBV9
D: TRBD2
size: .